This record concerns one TCR beta chain sequence. Its matching antigen is unknown. V was clipped by 4 bases and J by 8 bases; unmatched bases: 7. The CDR3 has 16 residues. The V gene's germline CDR1 is LGHNA and CDR2 YSLEER. The data derive from a study of T-cell reconstitution after alpha-beta-depleted transplantation in children. The study, taken as a whole, reports: T cells produced anew were the main source of T-cell counts and diversity one year after transplant. Several hundred graft clones that had expanded were reportedly the source of alpha-beta T cells about two months after transplant. From surviving recipient T cells and thymic progenitors came the high day-60 TCRbeta diversity observed in some patients.

Unique molecular identifiers were used to barcode this TCRbeta library. TCRdb re-derived calls from the PCR reads in MiXCR, one entry per CDR3 protein. The sample includes 330,000 or so distinct CDR3 sequences, over 7% of them seen just once. The specimen comprised peripheral blood, sampled 360 days after TCRalphabeta/CD19-depleted stem cell transplant. The origin of this receptor is a female patient aged 2-15 years who had a stem cell transplant for Fanconi anemia, so the T cells may come from the graft donor. V usage is TRBV4-3 and J usage is TRBJ2-2, with 13 bases matching TRBD2. The CDR3 DNA sequence: TGCGCCAGCAGCCCGCAAACTAGCGGGGGGGCGGGGGAGCTGTTTTTT. Translated, it gives CASSPQTSGGAGELFF.